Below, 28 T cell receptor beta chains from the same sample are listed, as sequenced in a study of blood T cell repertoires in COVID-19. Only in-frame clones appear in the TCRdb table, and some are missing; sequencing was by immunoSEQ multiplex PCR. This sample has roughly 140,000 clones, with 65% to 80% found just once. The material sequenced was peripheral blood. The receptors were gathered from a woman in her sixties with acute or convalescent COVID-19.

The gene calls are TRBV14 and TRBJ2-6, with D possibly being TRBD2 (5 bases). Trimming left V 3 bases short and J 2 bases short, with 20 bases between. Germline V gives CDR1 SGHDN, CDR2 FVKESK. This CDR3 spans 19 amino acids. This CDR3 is CASSHSTTYTGTGANVLTF. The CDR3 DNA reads TGTGCCAGCAGCCACTCTACAACTTATACGGGAACTGGGGCCAACGTCCTGACTTTC.

DNA of the CDR3: TGTGCCAGTAGTTGGGCTTTAAATTACGAGCAGTACTTC. Amino acids: CASSWALNYEQYF. This sequence joins TRBV19 and TRBJ2-7; D is unresolved. The CDR3 contains 13 residues. Germline CDR1 reads LNHDA; CDR2 reads SQIVND (reference sequence). V was shortened by 5 bases and J by 4 bases, with 12 bases between the two germline ends. Full variable domain (missing parts from reference TRBV19 and TRBJ2-7): DGGITQSPKYLFRKEGQNVTLSCEQNLNHDAMYWYRQDPGQGLRLIYYSQIVNDFQKGDIAEGYSVSREKKESFPLTVTSAQKNPTAFYLCASSWALNYEQYFGPGTRLTVT.

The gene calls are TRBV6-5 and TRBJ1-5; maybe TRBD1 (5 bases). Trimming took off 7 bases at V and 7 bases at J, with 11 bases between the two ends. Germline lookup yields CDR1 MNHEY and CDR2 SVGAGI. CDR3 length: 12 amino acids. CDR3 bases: TGTGCCAGCAAGACGGGGGGGCAGCCCCAGCATTTT. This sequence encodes CASKTGGQPQHF.

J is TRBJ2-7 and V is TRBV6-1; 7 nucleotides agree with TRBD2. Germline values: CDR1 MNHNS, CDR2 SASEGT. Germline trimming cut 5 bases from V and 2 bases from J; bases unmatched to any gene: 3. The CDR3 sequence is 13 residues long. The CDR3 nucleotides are TGTGCCAGCAGTATCGGACTAGCCTACGAGCAGTACTTC. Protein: CASSIGLAYEQYF.

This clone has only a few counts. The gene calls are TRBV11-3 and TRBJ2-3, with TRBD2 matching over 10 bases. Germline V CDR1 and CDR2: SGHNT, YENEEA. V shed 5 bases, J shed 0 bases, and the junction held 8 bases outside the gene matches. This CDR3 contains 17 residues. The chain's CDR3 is CASSPGLAVSSTDTQYF. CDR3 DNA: TGTGCCAGCAGCCCAGGACTAGCGGTGTCTAGCACAGATACGCAGTATTTT.

The CDR3 DNA reads as TGTGCCAGCAGCCTACGAGCGGGAGGGCCCACAGATACGCAGTATTTT. This gives the protein CASSLRAGGPTDTQYF. This sequence joins TRBV28 and TRBJ2-3; 10 bases are a match to TRBD2. Germline CDR1 is MDHEN and CDR2 is SYDVKM. The CDR3 is 16 amino acids. J gave up 2 bases and V 6 bases, and 8 bases lay outside the gene matches.

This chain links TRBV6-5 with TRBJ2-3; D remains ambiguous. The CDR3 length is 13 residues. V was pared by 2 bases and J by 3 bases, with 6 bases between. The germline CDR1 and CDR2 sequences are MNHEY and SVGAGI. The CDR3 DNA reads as TGTGCCAGCAGTTACCGGGTAACAGATACGCAGTATTTT. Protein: CASSYRVTDTQYF.

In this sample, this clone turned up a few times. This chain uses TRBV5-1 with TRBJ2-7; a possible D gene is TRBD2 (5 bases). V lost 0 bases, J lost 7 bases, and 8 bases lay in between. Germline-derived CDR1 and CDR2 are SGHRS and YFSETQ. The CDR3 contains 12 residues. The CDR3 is CASSLATGEQYF. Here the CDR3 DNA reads TGCGCCAGCAGCTTGGCCACGGGGGAGCAGTACTTC.

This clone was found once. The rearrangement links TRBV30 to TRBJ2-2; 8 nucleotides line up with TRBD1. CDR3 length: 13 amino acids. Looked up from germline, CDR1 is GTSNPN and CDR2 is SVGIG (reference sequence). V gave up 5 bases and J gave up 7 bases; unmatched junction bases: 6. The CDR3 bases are TGTGCCTGGTCGACAGGGGCGAACGGGGAGCTGTTTTTT. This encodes CAWSTGANGELFF.

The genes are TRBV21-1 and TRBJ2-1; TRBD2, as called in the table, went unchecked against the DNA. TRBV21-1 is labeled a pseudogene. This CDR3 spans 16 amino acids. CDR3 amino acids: CASSFPTLFSYNEQFF. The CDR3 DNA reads TGTGCCAGCAGCTTCCCTACTCTATTCTCCTACAATGAGCAGTTCTTC.

The CDR3: CASTSVMAPSGYTF. DNA of the CDR3: TGTGCCAGCACCTCCGTTATGGCCCCCTCTGGCTACACCTTC. The chain links TRBV5-4 to TRBJ1-2; D gene uncertain. The CDR3 covers 14 residues. Germline V gene data show CDR1 as SGHNT and CDR2 as YYREEE (reference sequence). The ends were cut back, 6 bases at V and 7 bases at J, with 19 bases in the middle.

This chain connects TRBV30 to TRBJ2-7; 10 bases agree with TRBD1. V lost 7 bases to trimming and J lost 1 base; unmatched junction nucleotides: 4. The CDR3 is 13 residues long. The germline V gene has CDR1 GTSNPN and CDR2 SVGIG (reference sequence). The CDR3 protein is CALRDRGSYEQYF. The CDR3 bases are TGTGCCTTGAGGGACAGGGGTTCCTACGAGCAGTACTTC.

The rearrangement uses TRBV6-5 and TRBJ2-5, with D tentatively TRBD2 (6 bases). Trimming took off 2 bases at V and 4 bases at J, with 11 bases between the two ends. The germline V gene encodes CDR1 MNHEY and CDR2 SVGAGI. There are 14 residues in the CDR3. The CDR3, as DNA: TGTGCCAGCAGTTACCAGGGACTGGGAGAGACCCAGTACTTC. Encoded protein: CASSYQGLGETQYF.

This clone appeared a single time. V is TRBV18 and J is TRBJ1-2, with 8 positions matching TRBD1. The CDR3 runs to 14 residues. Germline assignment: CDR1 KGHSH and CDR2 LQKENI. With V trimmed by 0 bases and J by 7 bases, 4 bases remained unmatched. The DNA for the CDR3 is TGTGCCAGCTCACCACCGATCACAGGGGGTGGCTACACCTTC. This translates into CASSPPITGGGYTF.

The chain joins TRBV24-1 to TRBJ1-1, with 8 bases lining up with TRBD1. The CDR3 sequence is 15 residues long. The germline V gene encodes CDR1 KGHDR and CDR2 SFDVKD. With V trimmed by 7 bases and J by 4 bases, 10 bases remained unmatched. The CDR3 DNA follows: TGTGCCACCAGCAAGTTCCAGGGGGCGGGCACTGAAGCTTTCTTT. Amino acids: CATSKFQGAGTEAFF.

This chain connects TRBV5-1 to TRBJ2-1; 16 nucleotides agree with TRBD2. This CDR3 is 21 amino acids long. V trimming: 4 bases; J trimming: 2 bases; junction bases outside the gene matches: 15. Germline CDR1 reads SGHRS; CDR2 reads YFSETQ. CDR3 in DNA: TGCGCCAGCAGCGTACGCTCCGGGACTAGCGGGAGGGGGTGGACCTACAATGAGCAGTTCTTC. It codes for CASSVRSGTSGRGWTYNEQFF.

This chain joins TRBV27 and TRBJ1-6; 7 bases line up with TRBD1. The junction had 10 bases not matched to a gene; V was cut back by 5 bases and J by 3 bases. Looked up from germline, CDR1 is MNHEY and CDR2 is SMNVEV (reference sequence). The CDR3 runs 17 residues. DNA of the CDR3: TGTGCCAGCAGTGCCCCTAGGGACAGCGGCTATAATTCACCCCTCCACTTT. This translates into CASSAPRDSGYNSPLHF.

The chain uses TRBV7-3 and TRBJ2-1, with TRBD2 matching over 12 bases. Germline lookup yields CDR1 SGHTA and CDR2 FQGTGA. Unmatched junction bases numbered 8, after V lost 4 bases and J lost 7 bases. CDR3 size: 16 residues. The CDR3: CASSSPTSGSGNEQFF. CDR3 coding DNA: TGTGCCAGCAGCTCCCCGACTAGCGGGAGCGGGAATGAGCAGTTCTTC.

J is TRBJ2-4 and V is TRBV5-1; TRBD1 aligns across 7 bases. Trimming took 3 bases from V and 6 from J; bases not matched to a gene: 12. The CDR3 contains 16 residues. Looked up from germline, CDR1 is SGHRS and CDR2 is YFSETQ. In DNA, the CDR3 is TGCGCCAGCAGCTCCGCGACAGGGTCCGGTGGAAACATTCAGTACTTC. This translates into CASSSATGSGGNIQYF.

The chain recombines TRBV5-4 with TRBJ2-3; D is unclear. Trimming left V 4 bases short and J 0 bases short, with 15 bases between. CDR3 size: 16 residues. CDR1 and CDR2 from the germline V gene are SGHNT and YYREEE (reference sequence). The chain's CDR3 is CASSAPRTTSTDTQYF. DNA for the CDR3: TGTGCCAGCAGCGCGCCTCGAACTACTAGCACAGATACGCAGTATTTT.

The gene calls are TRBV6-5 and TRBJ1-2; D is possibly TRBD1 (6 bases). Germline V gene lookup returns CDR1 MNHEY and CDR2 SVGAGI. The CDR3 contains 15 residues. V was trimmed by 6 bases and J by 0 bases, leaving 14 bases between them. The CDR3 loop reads CASSTRGGSNYGYTF. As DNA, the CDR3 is TGTGCCAGCAGCACCCGAGGGGGATCTAACTATGGCTACACCTTC.

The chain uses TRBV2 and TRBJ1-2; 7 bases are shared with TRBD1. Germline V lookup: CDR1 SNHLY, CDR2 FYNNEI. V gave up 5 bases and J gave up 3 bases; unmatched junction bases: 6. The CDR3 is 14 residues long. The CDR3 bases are TGTGCCAGCAGTAAAGGGGGCCAGGACTATGGCTACACCTTC. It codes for CASSKGGQDYGYTF.

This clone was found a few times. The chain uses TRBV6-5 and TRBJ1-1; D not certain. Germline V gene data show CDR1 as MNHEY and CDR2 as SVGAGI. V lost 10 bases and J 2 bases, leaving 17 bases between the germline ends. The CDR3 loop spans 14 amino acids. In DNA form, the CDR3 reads TGTGCCACGGGTTCTACTGCACGTAACACTGAAGCTTTCTTT. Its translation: CATGSTARNTEAFF.

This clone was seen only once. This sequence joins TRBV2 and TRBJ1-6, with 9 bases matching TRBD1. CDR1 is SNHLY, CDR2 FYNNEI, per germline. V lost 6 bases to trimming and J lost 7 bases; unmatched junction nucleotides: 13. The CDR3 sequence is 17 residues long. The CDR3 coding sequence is TGTGCCAGCAGGATATTTCCTTCTGACAGGGGGAATTCACCCCTCCACTTT. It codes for CASRIFPSDRGNSPLHF.

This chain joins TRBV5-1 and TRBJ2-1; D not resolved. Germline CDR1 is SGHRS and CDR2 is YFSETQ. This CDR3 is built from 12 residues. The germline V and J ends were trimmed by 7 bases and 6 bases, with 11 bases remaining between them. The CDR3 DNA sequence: TGCGCCAGCGTGGCTAGAGGCAATGAGCAGTTCTTC. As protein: CASVARGNEQFF.

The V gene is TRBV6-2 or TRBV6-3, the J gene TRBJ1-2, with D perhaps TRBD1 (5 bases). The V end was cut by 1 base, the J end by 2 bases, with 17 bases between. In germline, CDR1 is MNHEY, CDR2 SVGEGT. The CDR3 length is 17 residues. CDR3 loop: CASSYFPGQVVNYGYTF. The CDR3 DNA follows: TGTGCCAGCAGTTACTTTCCAGGGCAGGTCGTAAACTATGGCTACACCTTC.

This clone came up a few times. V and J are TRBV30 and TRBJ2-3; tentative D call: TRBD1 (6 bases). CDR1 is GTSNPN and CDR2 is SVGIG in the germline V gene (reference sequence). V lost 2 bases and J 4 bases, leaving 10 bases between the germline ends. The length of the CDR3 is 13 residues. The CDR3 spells CAWSKGVSDTQYF. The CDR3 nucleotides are TGTGCCTGGAGTAAGGGGGTGTCAGATACGCAGTATTTT.

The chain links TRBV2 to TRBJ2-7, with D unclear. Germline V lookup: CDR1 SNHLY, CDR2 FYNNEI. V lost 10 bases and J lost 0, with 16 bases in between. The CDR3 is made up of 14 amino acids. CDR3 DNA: TGTGCCAACACCCCGTCAACAGACTCCTACGAGCAGTACTTC. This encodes CANTPSTDSYEQYF.